This entry lists 27 T cell receptor beta chains sequenced from one sample in a study of T cells in women clearing cervical HPV infection. Only in-frame clones appear in the TCRdb table, and some are missing; sequencing was by immunoSEQ multiplex PCR. This listing includes about 23,000 clones. Specimen: blood buffy coat. The receptors come from a woman between 18 and 69 years old with a cervical HPV16 infection that either progressed to CIN3+ or cleared (not recorded which).

For this clone: The missing CDR3 end, 3 residues past where the read stops, is filled in from the germline J gene. J is TRBJ2-2 and V is TRBV27, with TRBD2 matching over 7 bases. The germline V gene has CDR1 MNHEY and CDR2 SMNVEV (reference sequence). This CDR3 comprises 16 residues. V was clipped by 3 bases and J by 1 base; unmatched bases: 5. CDR3 protein: CASSLGLAVNTGELFF. The sequenced CDR3 bases are TGTGCCAGCAGTTTGGGGCTAGCGGTGAACACCGGGGAG.

As concerns this clone: The CDR3 extends 3 residues past the end of the read, so its final part is completed from the germline J gene. V usage is TRBV23-1 and J usage is TRBJ2-7; 9 nucleotides align to TRBD1. TRBV23-1 belongs to the ORF category, with a function that is uncertain. V was pared by 5 bases and J by 2 bases, with 7 bases of the junction left unmatched. This CDR3 has 15 amino acids. Incomplete CDR3 DNA: TGCGCCAGCAGTACGGACAGGGGATACGCCTACGAG. It yields the protein CASSTDRGYAYE. The complete CDR3 reads CASSTDRGYAYEQYF.

As regards this clone: The read finishes 3 residues shy of the CDR3 end, and the germline J gene is used to complete it. J is TRBJ1-1 and V is TRBV2; possible D gene TRBD1, 6 bases. The germline V gene has CDR1 SNHLY and CDR2 FYNNEI. Trimming removed 6 bases at V and 4 bases at J, with 15 bases between. The CDR3 has 14 amino acids. This CDR3 is CASSPSYRVTEAFF. Partial CDR3 DNA: TGTGCCAGCAGCCCCTCATACAGGGTCACTGAA.

The sequenced part of the CDR3 DNA is TGCGCCAGCAGCTTAGCGGGGGGAAATTATCATGAG. This translates into CASSLAGGNYHE. The full CDR3 is CASSLAGGNYHEQFF. The chain links TRBV5-1 to TRBJ2-1; 9 bases are shared with TRBD2. The sequence runs out 3 residues before the end of the CDR3; the remainder is reconstructed from the germline J gene. CDR1 and CDR2 from the germline V gene are SGHRS and YFSETQ. The CDR3 length is 15 residues. With 2 bases clipped from V and 8 bases from J, the junction kept 8 bases outside the gene matches. Together with reference TRBV5-1 and TRBJ2-1, the CDR3 gives the full variable domain: KAGVTQTPRYLIKTRGQQVTLSCSPISGHRSVSWYQQTPGQGLQFLFEYFSETQRNKGNFPGRFSGRQFSNSRSEMNVSTLELGDSALYLCASSLAGGNYHEQFFGPGTRLTVL.

A note on this clone: Read coverage stops 3 residues before the CDR3 terminus; the germline J gene supplies the remainder. The V and J genes are TRBV20-1 and TRBJ2-5; D may be TRBD1 (5 bases). The CDR3 runs to 12 residues. Germline CDR1 and CDR2: DFQATT and SNEGSKA (reference sequence). V was trimmed by 8 bases and J by 7 bases, leaving 17 bases between them. The CDR3 here is CSPSSLTGTQYF. The CDR3 bases that were read are TGCAGTCCCAGCAGTCTTACAGGGACC.

In the case of this clone: The read comes to an end 3 residues before the CDR3 does, leaving the germline J gene to fill in the end. V gene TRBV14 combines with J gene TRBJ1-6, with a tentative D call TRBD1 (6 bases). V gave up 4 bases and J gave up 3 bases, with 13 bases separating them. Germline loops: CDR1 SGHDN, CDR2 FVKESK. This CDR3 spans 16 amino acids. The chain's CDR3 is CASSPRSDSYNSPLHF. CDR3 DNA (partial): TGTGCCAGCAGCCCCCGGTCGGACAGCTATAATTCACCC.

About this clone itself: The DNA ends 3 residues before the CDR3 does, and the rest of the CDR3 is filled in from the germline J gene. This chain uses TRBV18 with TRBJ1-3, with 7 bases fitting TRBD1. J gave up 7 bases and V 3 bases, and 12 bases lay outside the gene matches. CDR1 is KGHSH and CDR2 is LQKENI in the germline V gene. CDR3 length: 16 amino acids. CDR3 bases read: TGTGCCAGCTCACCCGCAATATCGGACAGGACGAACACC. As protein: CASSPAISDRTNT. In full, the CDR3 is CASSPAISDRTNTIYF.

Note on this clone: Read sequence stops 3 residues before the CDR3 end, and the germline J gene provides the missing end. The chain couples TRBV5-1 to TRBJ2-1, with TRBD2 matching 7 bases. Germline V gene sequence: CDR1 SGHRS, CDR2 YFSETQ. The V and J ends lost 3 bases and 6 bases, in that order; junction bases with no gene match: 6. This CDR3 has 14 amino acids. The DNA read from the CDR3 is TGCGCCAGCAGCTCCGTCTCTAGCGGCAATGAG. Amino acids: CASSSVSSGNE. The full CDR3 sequence reads CASSSVSSGNEQFF.

As regards this clone: Its ends do not fully match the called genes, so a read error is possible. Read coverage stops 3 residues before the CDR3 terminus; the germline J gene supplies the remainder. The V and J genes are TRBV7-7 and TRBJ2-1; 11 positions match TRBD2. This CDR3 has 15 amino acids. From germline, CDR1 is SSHAT and CDR2 FNYEAQ (reference sequence). CDR3 DNA, as far as it was read: TGTGCTAGCAGCTTACTAGCGGGAGTTAGCAATGAG. Translating it yields CASSLLAGVSNE. The entire CDR3 sequence reads CASSLLAGVSNEQFF.

Points on this clone: The sequenced fragment ends 3 residues before the CDR3 boundary, so the rest is inferred from the germline J gene. V usage is TRBV3-1 (or the pseudogene TRBV3-2) and J usage is TRBJ1-1; weak D call: TRBD1 (5 bases). CDR1 and CDR2 from the germline V gene are LGHDT and YNNKEL (reference sequence). The CDR3 spans 17 residues. V was shortened by 7 bases and J by 2 bases, with 23 bases between the two germline ends. CDR3: CASNRPQDSLGNTEAFF. CDR3 DNA (partial): TGTGCCAGCAACAGGCCCCAGGATTCTCTTGGTAACACTGAA.

Notes on this clone: The CDR3 end lies 3 residues beyond the end of the read and is filled in from the germline J gene. The chain couples TRBV7-9 to TRBJ2-1; TRBD2 matches at 7 bases. V was pared by 4 bases and J by 8 bases, with 5 bases of the junction left unmatched. CDR1 is SEHNR and CDR2 is FQNEAQ in the germline V gene (reference sequence). The CDR3 has 13 amino acids. The part of the CDR3 DNA that was read is TGTGCCAGCAGCTACGAGGCGGGGGATGAG. It yields the protein CASSYEAGDE. The whole CDR3 is CASSYEAGDEQFF.

Partial CDR3 DNA: TGCGCCAGTCAACAGGGAATTAATGAAAAA. Translated: CASQQGINEK. The full CDR3 is CASQQGINEKLFF. The chain is built from TRBV5-1 and TRBJ1-4; a weak D match, TRBD1 (6 bases). The CDR3 end falls 3 residues outside the read, so it is completed with the germline J gene. Germline V gene sequence: CDR1 SGHRS, CDR2 YFSETQ. V shed 8 bases and J shed 4 bases, with 12 bases lying between them. The CDR3 runs 13 residues.

In the case of this clone: The sequence runs out 3 residues before the end of the CDR3; the remainder is reconstructed from the germline J gene. The chain has TRBV11-2 and TRBJ1-1; the match to TRBD1 covers 7 bases. Losses at the gene ends were 5 bases for V and 1 base for J; bases not matched to a gene: 1. There are 13 residues in the CDR3. The germline CDR1 and CDR2 sequences are SGHAT and FQNNGV. Partial CDR3 DNA: TGTGCCAGCAGCCGGGACAGGAACACTGAA. Its protein product is CASSRDRNTE. The whole CDR3 sequence reads CASSRDRNTEAFF.

On this clone: The read falls 3 residues short of the CDR3 end, and the missing part is taken from the germline J gene. This chain connects TRBV3-1 (or the pseudogene TRBV3-2) to TRBJ1-6; 8 bases fit TRBD1. Trimming at V came to 4 bases and at J to 10 bases, leaving 6 bases not matched to a gene. The CDR3 runs 14 residues. Germline CDR1 LGHDT, CDR2 YNNKEL (reference sequence). This CDR3 is CASSLDRVGSPLHF. The DNA read from the CDR3 is TGTGCCAGCAGCCTGGACAGGGTAGGGTCACCC.

Comments on this clone: The CDR3 end is not reached by the read, which stops 3 residues before it; the germline J gene fills it in. Additional DNA sequences in this sample encode the identical CDR3. V and J are TRBV30 and TRBJ2-1, with 9 bases matching TRBD2. The V gene's germline CDR1 is GTSNPN and CDR2 SVGIG (reference sequence). With V trimmed by 5 bases and J by 4 bases, 18 bases remained unmatched. CDR3 length: 18 residues. CDR3: CAWQRSSGGQNVYNEQFF. The sequenced CDR3 bases are TGTGCCTGGCAAAGATCAAGCGGGGGGCAGAACGTTTACAATGAG. Full variable domain (rest looked up from reference TRBV30 and TRBJ2-1): SQTIHQWPATLVQPVGSPLSLECTVEGTSNPNLYWYRQAAGRGLQLLFYSVGIGQISSEVPQNLSASRPQDRQFILSSKKLLLSDSGFYLCAWQRSSGGQNVYNEQFFGPGTRLTVL.

Comments on this clone: The junction departs from germline at one end; a sequencing error may be responsible. The read terminates 3 residues ahead of where the CDR3 ends, so the germline J gene completes it. This chain uses TRBV4-2 with TRBJ1-1, with 7 bases matching TRBD1. The CDR3 length is 13 residues. In germline, CDR1 is LGHNA, CDR2 YNFKEQ. Partial CDR3 DNA: TGCGCCAGCAGCCGGAAGGGGGCTTCTGAA. Translation gives CASSRKGASE. From start to end, the CDR3 is CASSRKGASEAFF.

Worth noting for this clone: Read sequence stops 3 residues before the CDR3 end, and the germline J gene provides the missing end. The V and J genes are TRBV18 and TRBJ1-2; TRBD1 might be the D (6 bases). Germline V lookup: CDR1 KGHSH, CDR2 LQKENI. This CDR3 has 13 residues. CDR3 DNA (partial): TGTGCCAGCTCACCGGGACACGTCGGGGGC. Translated, it gives CASSPGHVGG. In full, the CDR3 is CASSPGHVGGYTF.

As for this clone: Read sequence stops 3 residues before the CDR3 end, and the germline J gene provides the missing end. The chain employs TRBV7-9 and TRBJ1-2; D is undetermined. V lost 2 bases and J lost 6, with 13 bases in between. The CDR3 has 14 amino acids. Germline V gene data show CDR1 as SEHNR and CDR2 as FQNEAQ (reference sequence). The CDR3 sequence is CASSLSQARHGYTF. The part of the CDR3 DNA that was read is TGTGCCAGCAGCTTATCCCAGGCTCGGCATGGC.

About this clone: The read ends 3 residues early relative to the CDR3; the germline J gene fills the gap. The rearrangement uses TRBV7-2 and TRBJ2-5, with D possibly matching TRBD1 (5 bases). Trimming took 2 bases from V and 5 from J, leaving 9 bases between them. CDR1 and CDR2 from the germline V gene are SGHTA and FQGNSA. The CDR3 length is 13 residues. The CDR3 DNA, read in part, is TGTGCCAGCAGCTTATCAGGGTACGAGACC. Its translation: CASSLSGYET. In full, the CDR3 is CASSLSGYETQYF.

A remark on this clone: The CDR3 goes on 3 residues after the read ends, and that part is filled in from the germline J gene. The J gene is TRBJ1-1, the V gene TRBV5-1; the match to TRBD1 covers 7 bases. The V gene end was trimmed by 10 bases and the J gene end by 0 bases; junction bases not matched to a gene: 18. This CDR3 region has 17 residues. Germline lookup yields CDR1 SGHRS and CDR2 YFSETQ. The CDR3 reads CAGGRRTGGTMNTEAFF. The sequenced part of the CDR3 DNA is TGCGCCGGCGGGCGCCGGACAGGCGGAACAATGAACACTGAA.

Turning to this clone: Sequencing ends 3 residues short of the CDR3 end; the germline J gene provides the rest. The chain employs TRBV6-2 or TRBV6-3 and TRBJ2-2; a weak D match, TRBD1 (7 bases). Germline values: CDR1 MNHEY, CDR2 SVGEGT. The CDR3 contains 14 residues. Trimming took 3 bases from V and 8 from J, leaving 13 bases between them. The sequenced CDR3 bases are TGTGCCAGCAGTTATCAACAGGGGAGGGGGGAG. It is translated as CASSYQQGRGE. The CDR3 as a whole reads CASSYQQGRGELFF.

On this clone itself: The read halts 3 residues ahead of the CDR3 end, with the missing end drawn from the germline J gene. The chain has TRBV19 and TRBJ1-2; perhaps TRBD1 as D (6 bases). In germline, CDR1 is LNHDA, CDR2 SQIVND (reference sequence). Deletions cut 7 bases from V and 5 bases from J, with 20 bases between. The CDR3 contains 15 residues. The sequenced CDR3 bases are TGTGCCAGTACAAGACAGGCCGATTCCGGATATGGC. Encoded protein: CASTRQADSGYG. The full CDR3 reads CASTRQADSGYGYTF.

A word on this clone: The CDR3 is cut off 3 residues early in the read; its end comes from the germline J gene. The chain employs TRBV4-2 and TRBJ2-5; 9 bases are shared with TRBD2. CDR3 length: 16 residues. J lost 1 base, V lost 0 bases, and 3 bases had no gene match. Germline CDR1 reads LGHNA; CDR2 reads YNFKEQ. This chain's CDR3 is CASSQDPAGGQETQYF. The sequenced CDR3 bases are TGTGCCAGCAGCCAAGATCCAGCGGGAGGCCAAGAGACC.

A remark on this clone: With the read ending 3 residues before the CDR3 end, the germline J gene is used to fill in that end. This chain connects TRBV2 to TRBJ2-2; maybe TRBD2 (6 bases). V was shortened by 7 bases and J by 3 bases, with 9 bases between the two germline ends. CDR1 and CDR2 (germline): SNHLY, FYNNEI. This CDR3 region has 13 residues. The sequenced CDR3 bases are TGTGCCAGCACTAGCGAATACACCGGGGAG. As protein: CASTSEYTGE. The entire CDR3 reads CASTSEYTGELFF.

About this clone itself: The read ends 3 residues early relative to the CDR3; the germline J gene fills the gap. The chain couples TRBV5-1 to TRBJ2-1; D gene ambiguous. CDR1 is SGHRS, CDR2 YFSETQ, per germline. Trimming shortened V by 1 base and J by 7 bases, and 15 bases separated the two germline ends. The CDR3 extends over 15 amino acids. CDR3 region: CASSLQTTSRNEQFF. The sequenced CDR3 bases are TGCGCCAGCAGCTTGCAAACTACCTCCCGGAATGAG.

The CDR3 bases that were read are TGTGCCAGCAGTGAAGCGAGGGACAGGGTGGGAAACACC. It codes for CASSEARDRVGNT. In full, the CDR3 reads CASSEARDRVGNTIYF. This rearrangement joins TRBV6-1 to TRBJ1-3, with TRBD1 matching over 9 bases. The DNA ends 3 residues before the CDR3 does, and the rest of the CDR3 is filled in from the germline J gene. V lost 0 bases, J lost 4 bases, and 4 bases stayed unmatched. The CDR3 totals 16 residues. In germline, CDR1 is MNHNS, CDR2 SASEGT.

About this clone: The junction departs from germline at one end; a sequencing error may be responsible. The read gets to within 3 residues of the CDR3 end, and the germline J gene fills in the rest. This chain uses TRBV4-2 with TRBJ1-1, with TRBD1 matching over 8 bases. CDR3 length: 15 residues. CDR1 and CDR2 (germline): LGHNA, YNFKEQ. The chain's CDR3 is CASSQGRGRGTEAFF. CDR3 DNA, as far as it was read: TGCGCCAGCAGCCAAGGCAGGGGGCGAGGGACTGAA.